One sample yielded the 9 T cell receptor beta chains listed below, sequenced in a study of CXCR3-negative and CXCR3-positive naive CD8 T cells. Notes on the study in general: When CXCR3-positive naive cells were set against CXCR3-negative naive cells, the former had more hydrophobic TRB CDR3s.

These receptors have no known antigen. Each TRB cDNA library was prepared by 5' RACE (with UMI labels). TCRdb re-called the 5' RACE reads and gives one entry per CDR3 protein, without DNA. Its table lists approximately 5,000 distinct CDR3 sequences. The specimen was naive CXCR3+ CD8+ T cells from blood. Sample subset: CD45RO-CCR7+CD27+CD95- naive CD8+ T cells expressing CXCR3 (TNR3+). The receptor set was obtained from a human donor in good health. Some clones in this sample may be carry-over from other donors' samples.

The rearrangement joins TRBV7-2 to TRBJ2-1. CDR1 is SGHTA, CDR2 FQGNSA, per germline. The CDR3 totals 14 residues. The CDR3 protein is CASSSGTPYNEQFF. Variable domain in full (rest from reference TRBV7-2 and TRBJ2-1): GAGVSQSPSNKVTEKGKDVELRCDPISGHTALYWYRQSLGQGLEFLIYFQGNSAPDKSGLPSDRFSAERTGGSVSTLTIQRTQQEDSAVYLCASSSGTPYNEQFFGPGTRLTVL.

The rearrangement joins TRBV2 to TRBJ2-1; the D call from TCRdb, TRBD2, cannot be confirmed without DNA. CDR1 is SNHLY, CDR2 FYNNEI, per germline. This CDR3 contains 15 residues. The CDR3 loop is CASSDARTSVDEQFF. The full variable domain, its missing parts supplied by reference TRBV2 and TRBJ2-1, is EPEVTQTPSHQVTQMGQEVILRCVPISNHLYFYWYRQILGQKVEFLVSFYNNEISEKSEIFDDQFSVERPDGSNFTLKIRSTKLEDSAMYFCASSDARTSVDEQFFGPGTRLTVL.

This clonotype shows up as large by frequency. This CDR3 is CASSYLGPVLGTEAFF. The chain is built from TRBV6-5 and TRBJ1-1. CDR1 is MNHEY, CDR2 SVGAGI, per germline. CDR3 length: 16 amino acids.

The rearrangement joins TRBV6-6 to TRBJ2-3. Germline CDR1 MNHNY, CDR2 SVGAGI (reference sequence). This CDR3 has 13 residues. The CDR3 here is CASSQELTDTQYF.

The chain has TRBV5-1 and TRBJ2-7; TCRdb indicates TRBD1, and absent DNA this call remains unverified. Germline V gene data show CDR1 as SGHRS and CDR2 as YFSETQ. The CDR3 length is 14 residues. CDR3 residues: CASSNGQGAYEQYF.

In terms of frequency, this clonotype is medium-sized (0.01 to 0.1%). The chain couples TRBV10-3 to TRBJ2-1. The germline CDR1 and CDR2 sequences are ENHRY and SYGVKD. CDR3 length equals 16 residues. The CDR3 loop is CAISESKLNSNNEQFF.

CDR3 sequence reads: CAISGTGTSGANVLTF. The V and J genes are TRBV10-3 and TRBJ2-6; TCRdb's assignment of TRBD1 cannot be checked, as there is no DNA. The V gene's germline CDR1 is ENHRY and CDR2 SYGVKD. CDR3 length: 16 residues.

The chain carries TRBV5-6 and TRBJ2-1; TCRdb's D gene call, TRBD2, goes unchecked for lack of DNA. Germline V gene lookup returns CDR1 SGHDT and CDR2 YYEEEE. The CDR3 covers 17 residues. CDR3: CASSPYFLASSYNEQFF.

The rearrangement links TRBV12-3 or TRBV12-4 to TRBJ2-3; TCRdb picks TRBD2, but there is no DNA to check that call. There are 15 residues in the CDR3. This CDR3 reads CAHERRGGSTDTQYF.